What follows are 12 T cell receptor beta chains derived from one specimen sequenced in a study of T cells in Graves' hyperthyroidism and ophthalmopathy. TCR beta CDR3 sequences were amplified from RNA transcripts. Primed by the HTBI set, a first-round RT-PCR was run on the TCR CDR3. In TCRdb, the multiplex PCR reads were re-called with MiXCR into one record per CDR3 protein. The sample consists of about 480,000 distinct CDR3 sequences, about 20% of them appearing once. The sample comprised blood. The receptor source for this set is a woman aged 70-85 years with Graves' ophthalmopathy.

The V call is TRBV12-5, the J call TRBJ1-5; D is ambiguous. V was trimmed by 3 bases and J by 0 bases, leaving 15 bases between them. Per germline, CDR1 LGHNT and CDR2 FRNRAP. The CDR3 is made up of 17 amino acids. The CDR3 DNA is TGTGCTAGTGGTTTAGTCTCTAGGGTTCGTAGCAATCAGCCCCAGCATTTT. It is translated as CASGLVSRVRSNQPQHF.

This clonotype has a count of ten or more. CDR3 DNA sequence: TGTGCCAGCAGGAACAGGGGGCAGTCGGCTGAAGCTTTCTTT. It codes for CASRNRGQSAEAFF. The rearrangement joins TRBV6-1 to TRBJ1-1, with 9 bases lining up with TRBD1. CDR1 and CDR2 from the germline V gene are MNHNS and SASEGT. The CDR3 runs 14 residues. The J segment lost 6 bases and the V segment lost 6 bases, leaving 8 bases of the junction unmatched.

The J gene is TRBJ1-3, the V gene TRBV20-1; no clear D gene. Germline V gene sequence: CDR1 DFQATT, CDR2 SNEGSKA (reference sequence). V lost 6 bases to trimming and J lost 0 bases, with 12 bases between them. CDR3 length equals 14 residues. The CDR3, as DNA: TGCAGTGCCCCGGCACCGCGCTCTGGAAACACCATATATTTT. Its translation: CSAPAPRSGNTIYF.

The rearrangement links TRBV19 to TRBJ2-3; 10 bases line up with TRBD2. With V trimmed by 8 bases and J by 3 bases, 11 bases remained unmatched. This CDR3 is built from 16 residues. Per germline, CDR1 LNHDA and CDR2 SQIVND (reference sequence). Here the CDR3 DNA reads TGTGCCAGTGGGTTAGCGGGAGGCCTGGGGACAGATACGCAGTATTTT. It yields the protein CASGLAGGLGTDTQYF.

The chain recombines TRBV5-4 with TRBJ2-3, with TRBD2 identical over 9 bases. The V segment lost 4 bases and the J segment 7 bases; nucleotides outside the gene matches: 7. CDR3 length: 14 amino acids. Germline loops: CDR1 SGHNT, CDR2 YYREEE (reference sequence). The CDR3 here is CASSTSSGDNTQYF. Here the CDR3 DNA reads TGTGCCAGCAGCACCTCTAGCGGGGATAATACGCAGTATTTT.

The chain recombines TRBV12-3 or TRBV12-4 with TRBJ1-2; weak D call: TRBD1 (5 bases). V was shortened by 2 bases and J by 8 bases, with 12 bases between the two germline ends. The CDR3 is made up of 13 amino acids. The CDR3 loop reads CASSLTRAGGYTF. Here the CDR3 DNA reads TGTGCCAGCAGTTTAACCAGGGCTGGGGGCTACACCTTC.

Concerning this clonotype: This may stem from a read error, because a much larger clone lies one nucleotide away. The chain employs TRBV11-2 and TRBJ2-1, with D possibly TRBD2 on 7 matching bases. V shed 5 bases and J shed 10 bases, with 18 bases lying between them. This CDR3 region has 14 residues. CDR1 and CDR2 from the germline V gene are SGHAT and FQNNGV. The CDR3 region is CASSLGLGGGEQFF. The CDR3 DNA sequence: TGTGCCAGCAGCCTCGGACTAGGAGGGGGGGAGCAGTTCTTC.

Only a few counts were recorded for this clonotype. The rearrangement uses TRBV6-1 and TRBJ2-3, with 12 bases matching TRBD2. V lost 5 bases, J lost 6 bases, and 3 bases stayed unmatched. Germline CDR1 reads MNHNS; CDR2 reads SASEGT. CDR3 length: 14 residues. The CDR3 spells CASSTSGRHDTQYF. CDR3 coding DNA: TGTGCCAGCAGTACTAGCGGGAGGCACGATACGCAGTATTTT.

In regard to this clonotype: A read error is possible here, since a much larger clone lies one base away. This chain uses TRBV7-3 with TRBJ2-3; 10 nucleotides match TRBD1. The CDR3 consists of 15 residues. Germline CDR1 reads SGHTA; CDR2 reads FQGTGA. CDR3 residues: CASSSTGGRVDPQYF. CDR3 coding DNA: TGTGCCAGCAGCTCGACAGGGGGCAGGGTAGATCCGCAGTATTTT.

This rearrangement joins TRBV30 to TRBJ2-7, with D possibly matching TRBD1 (6 bases). This CDR3 has 13 amino acids. V gave up 1 base and J gave up 6 bases, with 13 bases separating them. Germline V CDR1 and CDR2: GTSNPN, SVGIG (reference sequence). The CDR3 DNA reads TGTGCCTGGAGTGCTAGAGGGGGACGCGAGCAGTACTTC. Encoded protein: CAWSARGGREQYF. The full variable domain, completed using reference TRBV30 and TRBJ2-7, is SQTIHQWPATLVQPVGSPLSLECTVEGTSNPNLYWYRQAAGRGLQLLFYSVGIGQISSEVPQNLSASRPQDRQFILSSKKLLLSDSGFYLCAWSARGGREQYFGPGTRLTVT.

The chain has TRBV4-1 and TRBJ2-4; 13 bases match TRBD2. V lost 3 bases and J lost 4; bases outside the gene matches: 6. The CDR3 has 17 amino acids. Germline lookup yields CDR1 MGHRA and CDR2 YSYEKL. CDR3 sequence reads: CASSQHGTSGAKNIQYF. DNA for the CDR3: TGCGCCAGCAGCCAGCACGGGACTAGCGGGGCTAAAAACATTCAGTACTTC.

The genes are TRBV2 and TRBJ1-2; possible D gene TRBD1, 5 bases. Deletions cut 5 bases from V and 4 bases from J, with 8 bases between. The CDR3 length is 12 residues. Looked up from germline, CDR1 is SNHLY and CDR2 is FYNNEI. CDR3 in DNA: TGTGCCAGCAGTCCGACAGTCTATGGCTACACCTTC. Translation gives CASSPTVYGYTF.